This TCR beta chain came from a study of cytomegalovirus exposure and HLA in healthy donors. Findings of the study overall: TCR sequences were mostly rare, though some public TCRs occurred in many donors. Sequencing depth across donors, presence/absence analyses assumed, was roughly uniform. V- and J-gene trimming in TCR beta was tied to a missense DCLRE1C variant by an analysis performed later. It was 164 TCR beta chains that were listed as cytomegalovirus-associated.

Germline V gene data show CDR1 as MNHEY and CDR2 as SMNVEV (reference sequence). The V segment lost 5 bases and the J segment 3 bases; nucleotides outside the gene matches: 6. The length of the CDR3 is 14 residues. PCR amplification relied on 60 Vbeta primers (plus 13 Jbeta primers). This table comes from immunoSEQ multiplex PCR, and its TCRdb copy is limited to in-frame clones, with some not included. The repertoire includes around 150,000 clones, approximately 70% of them detected once, and 2.8% sits in the top ten. With respect to this clone: Its antigen is not known.

The gene calls are TRBV27 and TRBJ1-2; 7 bases align to TRBD1. Sequences were obtained from PBMCs. The receptor comes from a woman aged 40 to 50 in good health and CMV-seropositive. CDR3 in amino acids: CASSPADRDYGYTF. As DNA, the CDR3 is TGTGCCAGCAGTCCGGCCGACAGGGACTATGGCTACACCTTC.